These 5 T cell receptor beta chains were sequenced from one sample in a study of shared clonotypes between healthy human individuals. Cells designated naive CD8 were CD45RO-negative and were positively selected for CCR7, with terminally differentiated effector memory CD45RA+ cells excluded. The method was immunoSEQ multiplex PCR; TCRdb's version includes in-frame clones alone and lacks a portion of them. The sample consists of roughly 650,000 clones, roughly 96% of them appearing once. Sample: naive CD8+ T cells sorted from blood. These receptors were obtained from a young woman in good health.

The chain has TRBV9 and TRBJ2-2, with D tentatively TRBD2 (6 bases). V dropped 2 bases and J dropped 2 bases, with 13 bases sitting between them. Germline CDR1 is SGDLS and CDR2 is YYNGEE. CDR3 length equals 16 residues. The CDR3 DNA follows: TGTGCCAGCAGCGTCTGGGTAGCGGATAACACCGGGGAGCTGTTTTTT. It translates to CASSVWVADNTGELFF.

CDR3 sequence (DNA): TGCAGCGTTGAACCACTACTAGGCCCCGTGACAGATACGCAGTATTTT. Protein sequence: CSVEPLLGPVTDTQYF. The chain is built from TRBV29-1 and TRBJ2-3, with D maybe TRBD2 (5 bases). V was clipped by 2 bases and J by 3 bases, with 18 bases between them. CDR3 size: 16 residues. Germline CDR1 is SQVTM and CDR2 is ANQGSEA.

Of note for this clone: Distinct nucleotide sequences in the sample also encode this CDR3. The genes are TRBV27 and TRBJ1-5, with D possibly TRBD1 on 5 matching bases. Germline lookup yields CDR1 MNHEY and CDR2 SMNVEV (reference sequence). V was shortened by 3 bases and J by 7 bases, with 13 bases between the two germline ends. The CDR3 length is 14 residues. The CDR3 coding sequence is TGTGCCAGCAGTTTCACCGGGGGAGGACAGCCCCAGCATTTT. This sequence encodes CASSFTGGGQPQHF.

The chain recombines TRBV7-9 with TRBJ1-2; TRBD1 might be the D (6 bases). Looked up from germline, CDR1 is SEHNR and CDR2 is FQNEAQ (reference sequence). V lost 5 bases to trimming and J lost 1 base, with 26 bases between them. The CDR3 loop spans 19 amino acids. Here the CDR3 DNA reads TGTGCCAGCAGCGGCGGGTCAGGGCCAGGGGACATAATTAACTATGGCTACACCTTC. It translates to CASSGGSGPGDIINYGYTF.

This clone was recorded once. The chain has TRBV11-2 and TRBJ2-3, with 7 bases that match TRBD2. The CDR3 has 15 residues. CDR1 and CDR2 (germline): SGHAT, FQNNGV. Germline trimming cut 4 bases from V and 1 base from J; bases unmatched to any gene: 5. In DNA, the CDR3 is TGTGCCAGCAGCTCGGCTAGCGGAGGCACAGATACGCAGTATTTT. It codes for CASSSASGGTDTQYF.